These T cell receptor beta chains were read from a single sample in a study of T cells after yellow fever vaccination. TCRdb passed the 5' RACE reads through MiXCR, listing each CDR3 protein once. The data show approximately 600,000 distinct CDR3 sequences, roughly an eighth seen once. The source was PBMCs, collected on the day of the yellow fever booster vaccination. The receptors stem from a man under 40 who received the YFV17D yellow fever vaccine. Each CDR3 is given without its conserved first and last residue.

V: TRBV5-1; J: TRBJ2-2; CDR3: ASSWGAETGELF
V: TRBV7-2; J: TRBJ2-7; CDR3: ASRLAGGSSYEQY
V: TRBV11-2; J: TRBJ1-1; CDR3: ASSLDRGTGTEAF
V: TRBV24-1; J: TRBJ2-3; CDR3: ATSDGTSVTDTQY
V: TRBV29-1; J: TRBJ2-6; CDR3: SVGTGGANVLT
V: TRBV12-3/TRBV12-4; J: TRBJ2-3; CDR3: ASTRDYHQY
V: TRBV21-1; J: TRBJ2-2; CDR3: ASSGPGRHTGELF
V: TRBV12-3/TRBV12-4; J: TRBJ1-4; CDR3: ASSGVPAGKLF
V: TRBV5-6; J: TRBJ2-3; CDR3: ASSSPTGVLTDTQY
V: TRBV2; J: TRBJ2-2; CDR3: ASSPSGGRATGELF
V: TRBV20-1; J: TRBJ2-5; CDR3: SASPGLYETQY
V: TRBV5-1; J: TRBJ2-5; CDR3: ASSLKTGMQYRETQY
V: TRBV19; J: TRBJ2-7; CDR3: ASSLRTGGYYEQY
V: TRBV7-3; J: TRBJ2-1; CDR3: ASSLMSTTVNEQF
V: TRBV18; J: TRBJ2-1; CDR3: ASSPTRLAPYNEQF
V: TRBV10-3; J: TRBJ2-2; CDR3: AISSGGAGGELF
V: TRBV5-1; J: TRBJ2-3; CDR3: ASSLASPTDTQY
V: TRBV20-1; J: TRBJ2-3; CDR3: SASRLVGTDTQY
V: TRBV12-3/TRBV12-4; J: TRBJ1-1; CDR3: ASRSGTGGTEAF
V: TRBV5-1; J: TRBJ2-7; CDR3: ASSPSWDSGYEQY
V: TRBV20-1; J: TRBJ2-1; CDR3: SVEGLASNEQF
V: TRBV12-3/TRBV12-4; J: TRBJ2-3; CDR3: ASSFESDTQY
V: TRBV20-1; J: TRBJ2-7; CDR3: SAVSGGATYEQY
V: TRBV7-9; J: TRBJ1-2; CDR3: ASSLGPAESYGYT
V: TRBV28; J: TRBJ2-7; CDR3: ASSTLESYEQY
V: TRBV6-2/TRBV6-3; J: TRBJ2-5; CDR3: ASSYAGNQETQY
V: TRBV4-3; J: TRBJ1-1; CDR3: ASSQGPGAGRMNTEAF
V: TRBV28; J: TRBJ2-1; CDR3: ASIGYSYNEQF
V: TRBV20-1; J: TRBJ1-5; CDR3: ILGSNQPQH
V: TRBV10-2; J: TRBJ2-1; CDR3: ASRVGGQGANEQF
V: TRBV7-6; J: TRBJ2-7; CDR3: ASSSDDRGYEQY
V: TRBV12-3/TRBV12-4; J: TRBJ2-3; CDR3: ASSSRTSFTDTQY
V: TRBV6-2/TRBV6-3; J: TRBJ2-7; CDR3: ASTFGGFSYEQY
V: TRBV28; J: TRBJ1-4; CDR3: ASRKGPNKTGGPEKLF
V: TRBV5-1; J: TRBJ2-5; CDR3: ASSLGRPSTRQETQY
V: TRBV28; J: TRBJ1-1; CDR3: ASRAQGARTEAF
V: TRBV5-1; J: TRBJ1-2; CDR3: ASREGSDYGYT
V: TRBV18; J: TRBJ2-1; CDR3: ATRSETSYNEQF
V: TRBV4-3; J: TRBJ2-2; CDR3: ASSHSPQGGTGELF